This TCR beta chain was observed in a study of blood T cell repertoires in COVID-19. Study details: The origin of the acute and convalescent COVID-19 samples was the United States, Italy and Spain.

Residents of 24 US areas, aged roughly 18 to 89 years, made up the participants. Participant reports of clinical history set cohort assignment. This CDR3 has 18 amino acids. J gave up 4 bases and V 6 bases, and 13 bases lay outside the gene matches. Germline CDR1 and CDR2: MNHEY and SVGEGT. Per the study methods: Scientists estimated how many nucleated cells there were by amplifying reference gene primers. Generated by immunoSEQ multiplex PCR, the TCRdb table keeps only in-frame clones and is missing some. The V and J calls and clone size come from that table; D and trimming were worked out from the DNA. The sample includes approximately 250,000 clones, about 90% of them seen just once.

This clonotype originated in a woman in her twenties or thirties with acute COVID-19. The chain carries TRBV6-2 or TRBV6-3 and TRBJ2-2; 11 nucleotides match TRBD2. The specimen was PBMCs or T cells enriched from blood (not recorded which). DNA of the CDR3: TGTGCCAGCAGCCCCCTTCCTAGCGGGAGGCCTAGCACCGGGGAGCTGTTTTTT. As protein: CASSPLPSGRPSTGELFF.